A selection of T cell receptor beta chains follows, all from one sample in a study of blood T cell repertoires in COVID-19. The repertoire was sequenced with immunoSEQ multiplex PCR; TCRdb's copy has only in-frame clones and lacks some. In the table there are 200,000 to 250,000 clones, approximately 90% of which are singletons. The sample taken for sequencing was peripheral blood. The receptors were sampled from a man between 60 and 75 years old with COVID-19, enrolled during active disease. The CDR3 runs from the conserved cysteine through the conserved F or W. Fields, in order: V gene, J gene, clone size, CDR3 length, D gene, CDR3 protein, CDR3 DNA. D genes are given only for firm matches. The size field is filled for only some rows; it gives once, few, many or a size class.

V: TRBV19; J: TRBJ2-7; size: -; length: 16; D: TRBD1; CDR3: CASSMGSGQARWEQYF; DNA: TGTGCCAGTAGTATGGGCTCGGGACAGGCTCGGTGGGAGCAGTACTTC
V: TRBV19; J: TRBJ1-1; size: -; length: 13; D: -; CDR3: CASGDLALMEAFF; DNA: TGTGCCAGTGGTGATTTGGCCCTCATGGAAGCTTTCTTT
V: TRBV6-2/TRBV6-3; J: TRBJ2-1; size: -; length: 14; D: -; CDR3: CASSDLTPSNEQFF; DNA: TGTGCCAGCAGTGATCTAACGCCAAGCAATGAGCAGTTCTTC
V: TRBV18; J: TRBJ1-1; size: -; length: 15; D: TRBD1; CDR3: CASSPSQGANTEAFF; DNA: TGTGCCAGCTCACCAAGTCAGGGGGCGAACACTGAAGCTTTCTTT
V: TRBV12-3/TRBV12-4; J: TRBJ2-7; size: -; length: 11; D: -; CDR3: CASSSFYEQYF; DNA: TGTGCCAGCAGTTCCTTCTACGAGCAGTACTTC
V: TRBV6-4; J: TRBJ1-1; size: -; length: 13; D: -; CDR3: CASSEQGNTEAFF; DNA: TGTGCCAGCAGTGAACAGGGGAACACTGAAGCTTTCTTT
V: TRBV5-1; J: TRBJ2-5; size: -; length: 15; D: TRBD1; CDR3: CASSSGQGLQETQYF; DNA: TGCGCCAGCAGCTCGGGACAGGGCCTCCAAGAGACCCAGTACTTC
V: TRBV7-8; J: TRBJ1-5; size: -; length: 16; D: -; CDR3: CASSLKIGEGWAPQHF; DNA: TGTGCCAGCAGCTTAAAGATAGGGGAGGGATGGGCGCCCCAGCATTTT
V: TRBV3-1/TRBV3-2; J: TRBJ1-2; size: once; length: 15; D: -; CDR3: CASSQDSTGRRSYTF; DNA: TGTGCCAGCAGCCAAGATAGTACCGGGAGGCGAAGCTACACCTTC
V: TRBV3-1/TRBV3-2; J: TRBJ1-3; size: -; length: 15; D: TRBD1; CDR3: CASSQARGTGNTIYF; DNA: TGTGCCAGCAGCCAAGCCAGGGGGACTGGAAACACCATATATTTT
V: TRBV5-1; J: TRBJ2-1; size: -; length: 15; D: TRBD1; CDR3: CASSNRTGSGNEQFF; DNA: TGCGCCAGCAGCAATCGGACAGGGAGTGGGAATGAGCAGTTCTTC
V: TRBV21-1; J: TRBJ2-3; size: -; length: 15; D: -; CDR3: CASSKGTSGTDTQYF; DNA: TGTGCCAGCAGCAAAGGGACTAGCGGCACAGATACGCAGTATTTT
V: TRBV7-9; J: TRBJ2-1; size: -; length: 15; D: TRBD2; CDR3: CASSRPGLLLNEQFF; DNA: TGTGCCAGCAGCAGGCCGGGACTACTCCTCAATGAGCAGTTCTTC
V: TRBV28; J: TRBJ1-1; size: few; length: 14; D: -; CDR3: CASSGQSLNTEAFF; DNA: TGTGCCAGCAGTGGACAGAGTTTGAACACTGAAGCTTTCTTT
V: TRBV30; J: TRBJ2-6; size: -; length: 15; D: -; CDR3: CAWSETGYGANVLTF; DNA: TGTGCCTGGAGTGAAACAGGGTATGGGGCCAACGTCCTGACTTTC
V: TRBV12-3/TRBV12-4; J: TRBJ1-1; size: -; length: 13; D: -; CDR3: CASTPSGGTEAFF; DNA: TGTGCCAGCACTCCAAGCGGGGGTACTGAAGCTTTCTTT
V: TRBV29-1; J: TRBJ1-1; size: once; length: 14; D: -; CDR3: CSVVGLGQNTEAFF; DNA: TGCAGCGTAGTGGGATTGGGACAGAACACTGAAGCTTTCTTT
V: TRBV19; J: TRBJ2-3; size: -; length: 14; D: -; CDR3: CASSSGWGTDTQYF; DNA: TGTGCCAGTAGCAGCGGGTGGGGCACAGATACGCAGTATTTT